This T cell receptor beta chain is drawn from a study of tumor-infiltrating lymphocytes in primary liver carcinoma. Without any cell sorting, about 18-30 mg of bulk tissue yielded co-extracted RNA and DNA. From around 530 ng of total RNA, TCR beta-specific cDNA was reverse-transcribed using a constant-region primer. ARM-PCR was slightly modified, and three nested multiplex PCR rounds with it gave rise to the TCR beta libraries. The first two PCR rounds, around 11 cycles each, used TRBV1-TRBV30 forward primers and a C-beta reverse primer. MiXCR, applied by TCRdb to the multiplex PCR reads, yields one record per CDR3 protein. This table holds 100,000 to 150,000 distinct CDR3 sequences, roughly three fifths found once. At least ten counts were recorded for this clonotype. The germline V gene has CDR1 MNHNS and CDR2 SASEGT. This CDR3 is built from 15 residues. The ends lost 2 bases at V and 3 bases at J; junction bases unmatched: 4.

The sample consisted of liver tumor tissue from sampling region 3. Subset noted: tumor region T3, left-lateral pole. V and J are TRBV6-1 and TRBJ1-5, with 7 bases lining up with TRBD1. This sequence was found in an older woman with primary liver carcinoma and hepatitis B virus infection. CDR3 nucleotide sequence: TGTGCCAGCAGTGAATGGGGACAGAACAATCAGCCCCAGCATTTT. Its protein product is CASSEWGQNNQPQHF.